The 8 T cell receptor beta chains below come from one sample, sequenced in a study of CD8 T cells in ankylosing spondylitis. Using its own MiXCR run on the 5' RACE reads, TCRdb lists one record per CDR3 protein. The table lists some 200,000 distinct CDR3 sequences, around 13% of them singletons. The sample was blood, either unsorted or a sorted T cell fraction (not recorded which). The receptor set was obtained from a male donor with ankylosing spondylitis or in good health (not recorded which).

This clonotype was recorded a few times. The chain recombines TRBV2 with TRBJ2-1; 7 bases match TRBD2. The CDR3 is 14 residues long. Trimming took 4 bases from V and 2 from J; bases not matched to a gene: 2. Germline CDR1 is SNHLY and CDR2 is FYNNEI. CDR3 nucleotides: TGTGCCAGCAGTGGGGGAGGGCCCTACAATGAGCAGTTCTTC. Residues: CASSGGGPYNEQFF.

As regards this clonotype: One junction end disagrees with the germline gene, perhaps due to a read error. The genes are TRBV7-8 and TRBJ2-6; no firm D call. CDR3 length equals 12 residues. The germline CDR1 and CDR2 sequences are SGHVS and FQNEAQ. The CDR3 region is CASGLGANVLTF. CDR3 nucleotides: TGTGCCAGCGGCTTAGGGGCCAACGTCCTGACTTTC. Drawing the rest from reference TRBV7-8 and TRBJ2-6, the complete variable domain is GAGVSQSPRYKVAKRGQDVALRCDPISGHVSLFWYQQALGQGPEFLTYFQNEAQLDKSGLPSDRFFAERPEGSVSTLKIQRTQQEDSAVYLCASGLGANVLTFGAGSRLTVL.

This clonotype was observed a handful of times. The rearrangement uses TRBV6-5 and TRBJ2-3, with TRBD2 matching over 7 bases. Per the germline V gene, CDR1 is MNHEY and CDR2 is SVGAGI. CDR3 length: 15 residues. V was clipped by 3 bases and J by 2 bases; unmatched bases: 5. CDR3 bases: TGTGCCAGCAGTTATAAACTAGCGAACACAGATACGCAGTATTTT. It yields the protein CASSYKLANTDTQYF.

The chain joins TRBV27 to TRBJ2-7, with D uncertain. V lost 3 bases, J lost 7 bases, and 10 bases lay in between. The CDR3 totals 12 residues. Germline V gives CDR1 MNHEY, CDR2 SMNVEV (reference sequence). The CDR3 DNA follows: TGTGCCAGCAGTTTCCCCTCCCAAGAGCAGTACTTC. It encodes CASSFPSQEQYF.

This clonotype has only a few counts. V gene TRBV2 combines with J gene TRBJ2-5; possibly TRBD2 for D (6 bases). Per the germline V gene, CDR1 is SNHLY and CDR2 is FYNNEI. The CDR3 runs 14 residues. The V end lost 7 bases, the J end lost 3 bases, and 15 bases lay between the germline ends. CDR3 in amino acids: CASNRLALEETQYF. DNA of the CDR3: TGTGCCAGCAATCGGCTAGCGCTTGAAGAGACCCAGTACTTC.

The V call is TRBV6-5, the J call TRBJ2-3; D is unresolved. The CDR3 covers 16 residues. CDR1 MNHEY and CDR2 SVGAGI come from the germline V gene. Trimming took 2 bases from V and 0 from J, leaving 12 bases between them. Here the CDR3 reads CASSYGVITSTDTQYF. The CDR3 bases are TGTGCCAGCAGTTACGGGGTCATTACTAGCACAGATACGCAGTATTTT.

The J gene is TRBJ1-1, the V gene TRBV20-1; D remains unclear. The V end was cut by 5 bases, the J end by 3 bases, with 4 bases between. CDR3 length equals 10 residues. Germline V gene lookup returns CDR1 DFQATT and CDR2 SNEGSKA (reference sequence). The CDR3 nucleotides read TGCAGTGCTCCGCACACTGAAGCTTTCTTT. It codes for CSAPHTEAFF.

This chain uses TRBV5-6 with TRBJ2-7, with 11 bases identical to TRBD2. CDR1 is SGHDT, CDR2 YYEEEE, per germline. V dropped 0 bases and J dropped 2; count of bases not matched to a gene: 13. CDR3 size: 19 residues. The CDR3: CASSLGVGASGRNPYEQYF. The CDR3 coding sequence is TGTGCCAGCAGCTTGGGTGTCGGGGCTAGCGGGAGGAACCCCTACGAGCAGTACTTC.